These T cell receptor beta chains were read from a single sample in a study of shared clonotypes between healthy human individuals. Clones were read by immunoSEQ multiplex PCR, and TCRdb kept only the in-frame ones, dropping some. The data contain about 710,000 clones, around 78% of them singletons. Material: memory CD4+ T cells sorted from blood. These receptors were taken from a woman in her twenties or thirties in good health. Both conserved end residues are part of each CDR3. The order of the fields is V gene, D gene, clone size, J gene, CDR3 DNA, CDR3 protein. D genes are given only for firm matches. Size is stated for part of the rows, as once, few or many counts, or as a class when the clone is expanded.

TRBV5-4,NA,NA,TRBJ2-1,TGTGCCAGCAGCTTGTCGGCAGGGGCGTACAATGAGCAGTTCTTC,CASSLSAGAYNEQFF
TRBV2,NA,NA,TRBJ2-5,TGTGCCAGCAGTGAATTGCGTGGGGGAGGAACCCAGTACTTC,CASSELRGGGTQYF
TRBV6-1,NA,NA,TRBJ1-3,TGTGCCAGCAGTGACCCCCGGGACATCGAAAAACTCTCTGGAAACACCATATATTTT,CASSDPRDIEKLSGNTIYF
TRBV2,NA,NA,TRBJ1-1,TGTGCCAGTGGAGGGAACACTGAAGCTTTCTTT,CASGGNTEAFF
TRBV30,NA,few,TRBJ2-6,TGTGCCTGTTGGAAGGGGGATTGGAGCTCTGGGGCCAACGTCCTGACTTTC,CACWKGDWSSGANVLTF
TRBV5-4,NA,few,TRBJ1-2,TGTGCCAGCAGCTTGGGACAGGAGAGTGGCTACACCTTC,CASSLGQESGYTF
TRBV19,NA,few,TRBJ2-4,TGTGCCAGTAGTCTGACCGGGGGCGAAAACATTCAGTACTTC,CASSLTGGENIQYF
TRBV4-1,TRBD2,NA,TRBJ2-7,TGCGCCAGCAGCCAGGCCGGGACTAGCACCTACGAGCAGTACTTC,CASSQAGTSTYEQYF
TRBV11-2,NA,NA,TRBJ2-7,TGTGCCAGCAGCAATTATGGCTACGAGCAGTACTTC,CASSNYGYEQYF
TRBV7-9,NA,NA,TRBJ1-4,TGTGCCAGCAGGGAGGGCCTTAATGAAAAACTGTTTTTT,CASREGLNEKLFF
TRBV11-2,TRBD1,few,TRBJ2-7,TGTGCCAGCAGCCCACGACAGGGCTCCTACGAGCAGTACTTC,CASSPRQGSYEQYF
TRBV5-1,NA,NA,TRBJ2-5,TGCGCCAGCAGCTTGGGAAGGGCCCGGGAGACCCAGTACTTC,CASSLGRARETQYF
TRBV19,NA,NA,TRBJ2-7,TGTGCCAGTCGGGGTAGCGGATTGTACGAGCAGTACTTC,CASRGSGLYEQYF
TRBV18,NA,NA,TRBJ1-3,TGTGCCAGCTCTAACCAGGTAGAATCTGGAAACACCATATATTTT,CASSNQVESGNTIYF
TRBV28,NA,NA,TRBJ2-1,TGTGCCAGCAGTTCTGGACTTGACTACAATGAGCAGTTCTTC,CASSSGLDYNEQFF
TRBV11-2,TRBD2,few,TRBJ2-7,TGTGCCAGCAGCCCATCACTAGCGGGAGTTTCCTACGAGCAGTACTTC,CASSPSLAGVSYEQYF
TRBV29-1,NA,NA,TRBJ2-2,TGCAGCGGCCGAGGTGAGGGAGTCGGGACCGGGGAGCTGTTTTTT,CSGRGEGVGTGELFF
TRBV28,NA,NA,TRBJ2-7,TGTGCCAGCAGTTCCGCTTACCACTACGAGCAGTACTTC,CASSSAYHYEQYF
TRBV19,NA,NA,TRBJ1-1,TGTGCCAGTAGTATAGGGACTACAAAGAAAGCTTTCTTT,CASSIGTTKKAFF
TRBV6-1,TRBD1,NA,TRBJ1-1,TGTGCCAGCATGGAGACAGGGGGCACTGAAGCTTTCTTT,CASMETGGTEAFF
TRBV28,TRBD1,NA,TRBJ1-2,TGTGCCAGCAGCCCTATGGGCAGGGGGCTTAACTATGGCTACACCTTC,CASSPMGRGLNYGYTF
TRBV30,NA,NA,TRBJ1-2,TGTGCCTGGAGTGCCCAGGAGAGGCGCGGCTACACCTTC,CAWSAQERRGYTF
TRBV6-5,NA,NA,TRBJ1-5,TGTGCCAGCAGCCAAACTCGGACGGGAAATCAGCCCCAGCATTTT,CASSQTRTGNQPQHF
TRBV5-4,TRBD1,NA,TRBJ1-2,TGTGCCAGCAGGCCCCGACAGGGTCTGGGGGGCTACACCTTC,CASRPRQGLGGYTF
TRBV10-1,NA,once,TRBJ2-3,TGCGCCAGCAGTCTGGACACGAGCACAGATACGCAGTATTTT,CASSLDTSTDTQYF
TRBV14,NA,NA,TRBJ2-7,TGTGCCAGCAGCCCCAGCCGGATCGCCCAGTACTTC,CASSPSRIAQYF
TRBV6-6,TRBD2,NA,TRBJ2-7,TGTGCCAGCAGTACCAGCGGGAGGGTCTCCGAGCAGTACTTC,CASSTSGRVSEQYF
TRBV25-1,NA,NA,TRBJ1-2,TGTGCCAGCAGTGAATCGCGGGAGATATATGGCTACACCTTC,CASSESREIYGYTF
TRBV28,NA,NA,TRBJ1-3,TGTGCCAGCACTCGAGGTACTTGGCACTCTGGAAACACCATATATTTT,CASTRGTWHSGNTIYF
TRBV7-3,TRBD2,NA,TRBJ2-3,TGTGCCAGCAGCTTTACAACTAGCGGGGCGCAGTATTTT,CASSFTTSGAQYF
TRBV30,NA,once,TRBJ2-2,TGTGCCTGGGGGAAGACTACAGCAACCCCACGATTCACCGGGGAGCTGTTTTTT,CAWGKTTATPRFTGELFF
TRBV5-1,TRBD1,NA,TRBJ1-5,TGCGCCAGCAGTCCCGGGACAGGGCACAATCTTGATCAGCCCCAGCATTTT,CASSPGTGHNLDQPQHF
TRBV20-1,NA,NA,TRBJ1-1,TGCAGCCCCCAAGGGGACACTGAAGCTTTCTTT,CSPQGDTEAFF
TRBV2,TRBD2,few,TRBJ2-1,TGTGCCAGCAGTCCAACTAGCGGGAGGACCAATGAGCAGTTCTTC,CASSPTSGRTNEQFF
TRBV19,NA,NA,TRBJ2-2,TGTGCCAGTAGTAACGGGCCGCACACCGGGGAGCTGTTTTTT,CASSNGPHTGELFF
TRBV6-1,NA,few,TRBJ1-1,TGTGCCAGCAGTGAGAGGGGAGCTGGATCGACTGAAGCTTTCTTT,CASSERGAGSTEAFF
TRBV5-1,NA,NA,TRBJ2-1,TGCGCCAGCAGCTTGACGGATCCGGGCAATGAGCAGTTCTTC,CASSLTDPGNEQFF
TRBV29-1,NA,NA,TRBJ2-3,TGCAGCGTCCTAGGCCGCCGCAGCACAGATACGCAGTATTTT,CSVLGRRSTDTQYF
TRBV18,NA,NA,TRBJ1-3,TGTGCCAGCTCACCTAACTCCGTCTCTGGAAACACCATATATTTT,CASSPNSVSGNTIYF
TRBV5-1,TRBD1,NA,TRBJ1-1,TGCGCCAGCAGCTCGCAGGGGGCAAGCACTGAAGCTTTCTTT,CASSSQGASTEAFF